This T cell receptor (beta chain) was identified in a study of blood T cell repertoires in COVID-19. V dropped 3 bases and J dropped 9 bases, with 12 bases sitting between them. CDR3 length equals 13 residues. Germline CDR1 is WNHNN and CDR2 is SYGVQD (reference sequence). Authors' methods: For nucleated cells, counts were estimated from reference gene primer amplification. Generated by immunoSEQ multiplex PCR, the TCRdb table keeps only in-frame clones and is missing some. The V and J calls and the clone size are those of that table, but D and trimming were determined from the DNA. This table holds about 160,000 clones, roughly 86% found once.

The sequencing input was peripheral blood. The J gene is TRBJ2-1, the V gene TRBV10-1; D not resolved. This TCR derives from a woman aged 55-69 years who had recovered from COVID-19. CDR3 nucleotides: TGCGCCAGCAGTGAACCAGGATCAAGTGAGCAGTTCTTC. This codes for CASSEPGSSEQFF.